This entry describes one T cell receptor (beta chain). Antigen specificity is unknown. The data are from a study of CD8+CD57+ T cells in acquired aplastic anemia. Whole-study context: Sorted CD4+ and CD8+ cells gave an average of around 3.3 ug of DNA.

Whole-study findings and limits: Patients and controls shared over 25 CD8+ CDR3 sequences, which appeared highly expressed in patients and within their immunodominant clones. Patients did not significantly differ from controls in CD8+ Simpson's diversity.

The patients chosen for sequencing had shown expansion of CD8+CD57+ cells (detected by flow cytometry). Severe acquired aplastic anemia was diagnosed in all patients. Genomic DNA acted as the template from which TCR beta VDJ combination and CDR3 sequence profiling were carried out. TCRdb re-analysed the reads in MiXCR, keeping a single row per CDR3 protein. The sample lists roughly 250,000 distinct CDR3 sequences, approximately 82% occurring once. CDR3 length: 13 residues. V was cut by 9 bases and J by 12 bases, with 22 bases left in between. Germline V gene sequence: CDR1 SGHVS, CDR2 FQNEAQ. The clonotype comes from a human donor with aplastic anemia. Sequencing was carried out using sorted CD4+, CD8+, or CD8+CD57+ T cells (not recorded which) from PBMCs. The rearrangement joins TRBV7-8 to TRBJ2-3; D might be TRBD2 (6 bases). CDR3 residues: CASGYGGRDNQYF. CDR3 DNA sequence: TGTGCCAGTGGGTACGGGGGAAGAGATAATCAGTATTTT.